These T cell receptor beta chains were read from a single sample in a study of T cell repertoires in cytomegalovirus infection. In TCRdb, the reads were re-called with MiXCR into one record per CDR3 protein. The sample includes some 97,000 distinct CDR3 sequences, about 22% seen only once; the top ten take about 39%. Sequencing input: CD8+ T cells from PBMCs. These receptor sequences come from a human donor in good health (CMV status not recorded). Some clones in this sample may be carry-over from other donors' samples. Each CDR3 is given with its conserved first and last residue. The order of the fields is clone size, J gene, V gene, D gene, CDR3 DNA, CDR3 protein. D genes are given only for firm matches. Expanded clones get a size class; other rows say once, few or many, or leave the size out.

abundance: -
j_gene: TRBJ1-3
v_gene: TRBV4-3
d_gene: -
CDR3nt: TGCGCCAGCAGCCAAGATTGGGGGTCCAGCTCTGGAAACACCATATATTTT
CDR3aa: CASSQDWGSSSGNTIYF

abundance: many
j_gene: TRBJ2-7
v_gene: TRBV28
d_gene: -
CDR3nt: TGTGCCAGCAGTTTGGCGGGGGCATGGGAGCAGTACTTC
CDR3aa: CASSLAGAWEQYF

abundance: many
j_gene: TRBJ2-1
v_gene: TRBV7-8
d_gene: TRBD2
CDR3nt: TGTGCCAGCAGCTTAGTTACTAGCGTGACGATGAGGGATGAGCAGTTCTTC
CDR3aa: CASSLVTSVTMRDEQFF

abundance: many
j_gene: TRBJ1-1
v_gene: TRBV11-2
d_gene: TRBD1
CDR3nt: TGTGCCAGCAGCTTAGTGACAGGGACGAACACTGAAGCTTTCTTT
CDR3aa: CASSLVTGTNTEAFF

abundance: many
j_gene: TRBJ2-7
v_gene: TRBV10-3
d_gene: -
CDR3nt: TGTGCCATCAGTGAGTTTCTTGAGGACGAGCAGTACTTC
CDR3aa: CAISEFLEDEQYF

abundance: many
j_gene: TRBJ2-3
v_gene: TRBV7-6
d_gene: TRBD2
CDR3nt: TGTGCCAGCAGCTTAGATTTTAGCGGGGAGGCGGATACGCAGTATTTT
CDR3aa: CASSLDFSGEADTQYF

abundance: few
j_gene: TRBJ1-5
v_gene: TRBV28
d_gene: -
CDR3nt: TGTGCCAGCAGTTACCCGTCAGCCGGCAATCAGCCCCAGCATTTT
CDR3aa: CASSYPSAGNQPQHF

abundance: -
j_gene: TRBJ1-5
v_gene: TRBV3-1
d_gene: -
CDR3nt: TGTGCCAGCAGCCAAGGCCCTGGGCACCTCAATCAGCCCCAGCATTTT
CDR3aa: CASSQGPGHLNQPQHF

abundance: -
j_gene: TRBJ1-4
v_gene: TRBV28
d_gene: TRBD1
CDR3nt: TGTGCCAGCAGTTTAACACAGGGGTTTTACGCAACTAATGAAAAACTGTTTTTT
CDR3aa: CASSLTQGFYATNEKLFF

abundance: -
j_gene: TRBJ2-7
v_gene: TRBV7-9
d_gene: TRBD1
CDR3nt: TGTGCCAGCAGCATCCCGGGACAGGGACTGGCCGAGCAGTACTTC
CDR3aa: CASSIPGQGLAEQYF

abundance: -
j_gene: TRBJ2-3
v_gene: TRBV5-1
d_gene: -
CDR3nt: TGCGCCAGCAGCTTGGAACAGGGAACAGATACGCAGTATTTT
CDR3aa: CASSLEQGTDTQYF

abundance: -
j_gene: TRBJ1-2
v_gene: TRBV29-1
d_gene: TRBD1
CDR3nt: TGCAGCGTTGAGGGCAGGGGGTATGGCTACACCTTC
CDR3aa: CSVEGRGYGYTF

abundance: many
j_gene: TRBJ2-7
v_gene: TRBV7-2
d_gene: TRBD1
CDR3nt: TGTGCCAGCAGCTCCGCGGACAGGTCCCACGAGCAGTACTTC
CDR3aa: CASSSADRSHEQYF

abundance: many
j_gene: TRBJ1-2
v_gene: TRBV7-9
d_gene: TRBD1
CDR3nt: TGTGCCAGCAGCTTACCTGGGACAGGGGAACGCTACACCTTC
CDR3aa: CASSLPGTGERYTF

abundance: -
j_gene: TRBJ1-1
v_gene: TRBV28
d_gene: -
CDR3nt: TGTGCCAGCAGTTTCCGACCGAACACTGAAGCTTTCTTT
CDR3aa: CASSFRPNTEAFF

abundance: many
j_gene: TRBJ2-1
v_gene: TRBV20-1
d_gene: TRBD2
CDR3nt: TGCAGTGCTAGACCCCAGCGGGAGTTCCCCCATGAGCAGTTCTTC
CDR3aa: CSARPQREFPHEQFF

abundance: few
j_gene: TRBJ2-3
v_gene: TRBV24-1
d_gene: -
CDR3nt: TGTGCCACCAGTGACGGAAACGCTCCAGATACGCAGTATTTT
CDR3aa: CATSDGNAPDTQYF

abundance: -
j_gene: TRBJ1-2
v_gene: TRBV20-1
d_gene: -
CDR3nt: TGCAGTGCTAGAGATCTGGGAGGCAGCCTTGGCTACACCTTC
CDR3aa: CSARDLGGSLGYTF

abundance: few
j_gene: TRBJ2-3
v_gene: TRBV28
d_gene: TRBD2
CDR3nt: TGTGCCAGCAGTTTAAATAGCGGGGGGAGCACAGATACGCAGTATTTT
CDR3aa: CASSLNSGGSTDTQYF

abundance: large
j_gene: TRBJ2-1
v_gene: TRBV28
d_gene: -
CDR3nt: TGTGCCAGCAGCCCAACCTCGGGGTTCTCGGATGAGCAGTTCTTC
CDR3aa: CASSPTSGFSDEQFF

abundance: -
j_gene: TRBJ2-2
v_gene: TRBV28
d_gene: -
CDR3nt: TGTGCCTTGGAGGGGTACACCGGGGAGCTGTTTTTT
CDR3aa: CALEGYTGELFF

abundance: -
j_gene: TRBJ1-2
v_gene: TRBV20-1
d_gene: -
CDR3nt: TGCAGTGCTAGAGATGGCAGGGAGGTCTATGGCTACACCTTC
CDR3aa: CSARDGREVYGYTF

abundance: -
j_gene: TRBJ2-2
v_gene: TRBV2
d_gene: TRBD1
CDR3nt: TGTGCCAGCAGTGGGCTCGGGACAGGGCGGACCGGGGAGCTGTTTTTT
CDR3aa: CASSGLGTGRTGELFF

abundance: -
j_gene: TRBJ2-7
v_gene: TRBV19
d_gene: -
CDR3nt: TGTGCCAGTAGTGAGGGCTACGAGCAGTACTTC
CDR3aa: CASSEGYEQYF

abundance: many
j_gene: TRBJ2-2
v_gene: TRBV7-2
d_gene: -
CDR3nt: TGTGCCAGCAGCCCAAGTGGGACGGGCGGGGAGCTGTTTTTT
CDR3aa: CASSPSGTGGELFF

abundance: few
j_gene: TRBJ1-1
v_gene: TRBV4-1
d_gene: -
CDR3nt: TGCGCCAGCAGCCACCTAGGCGGGGCAGGTAGGGGGTACACTGAAGCTTTCTTT
CDR3aa: CASSHLGGAGRGYTEAFF